This T cell receptor beta chain derives from a study of cytomegalovirus exposure and HLA in healthy donors. Study-wide results and caveats: One variant, a missense change in DCLRE1C, was linked in a later analysis to TCR beta V- and J-gene trimming.

This clone was observed a few times. The antigen remains undetermined. 13 Jbeta primers and 60 Vbeta primers were used for the PCR. Clones were read by immunoSEQ multiplex PCR, and TCRdb kept only the in-frame ones, dropping some. The data show 85,000 to 100,000 clones, 79% seen once. Trimming took off 5 bases at V and 7 bases at J, with 11 bases between the two ends. Germline values: CDR1 DFQATT, CDR2 SNEGSKA (reference sequence). The CDR3 consists of 11 residues. Every donor was a healthy person donating bone marrow. V usage is TRBV20-1 and J usage is TRBJ1-1; D not resolved. The sequenced material came from PBMCs. This receptor was taken from a male donor in good health and CMV-seropositive. The CDR3 here is CSAHKRREAFF. The CDR3 DNA sequence: TGCAGTGCTCATAAGCGGCGTGAAGCTTTCTTT.